The 28 T cell receptor beta chains below all came from one sample that was sequenced in a study of blood T cell repertoires in COVID-19. Here immunoSEQ multiplex PCR was the method, and the copy in TCRdb shows in-frame clones only, minus some. The table lists 250,000 or so clones, less than 90% of them singletons, with almost 2% in the top ten. Sequences were obtained from peripheral blood. These receptors were obtained from a man aged 25 to 45 with active or convalescent COVID-19.

V is TRBV27 and J is TRBJ2-1, with TRBD2 identical over 15 bases. The ends lost 6 bases at V and 2 bases at J; junction bases unmatched: 5. The CDR3 runs to 17 residues. Germline CDR1 and CDR2: MNHEY and SMNVEV (reference sequence). The CDR3 DNA reads TGTGCCAGCAGCTGGGGACTAGCGGGGGGTACCTACAATGAGCAGTTCTTC. This codes for CASSWGLAGGTYNEQFF.

The chain uses TRBV20-1 and TRBJ2-7; 10 bases fit TRBD2. CDR1 and CDR2 (germline): DFQATT, SNEGSKA (reference sequence). The trim removed 3 bases at V and 3 bases at J, leaving 5 bases unmatched. The CDR3 is 14 amino acids. The CDR3: CSASWTSGNYEQYF. CDR3 coding DNA: TGCAGTGCTAGTTGGACTAGCGGTAACTACGAGCAGTACTTC.

The chain recombines TRBV15 with TRBJ1-1; D ambiguous. This CDR3 spans 16 amino acids. CDR1 LNHNV and CDR2 YYDKDF come from the germline V gene (reference sequence). V was clipped by 1 base and J by 0 bases, with 12 bases between them. In DNA form, the CDR3 reads TGTGCCACCAGCAGAGGAGGTGAGGCGATGAACACTGAAGCTTTCTTT. Encoded protein: CATSRGGEAMNTEAFF.

This chain uses TRBV2 with TRBJ2-2; TRBD2 matches 8 bases. The CDR3 runs to 14 residues. The germline V gene encodes CDR1 SNHLY and CDR2 FYNNEI. V shed 6 bases, J shed 5 bases, and the junction held 5 bases outside the gene matches. This CDR3 reads CASSGGARTGELFF. CDR3 nucleotides: TGTGCCAGCAGCGGGGGGGCCCGAACCGGGGAGCTGTTTTTT.

V gene TRBV19 combines with J gene TRBJ1-5, with TRBD1 as a possible D gene (6 bases). V was pared by 7 bases and J by 4 bases, with 14 bases between. In germline, CDR1 is LNHDA, CDR2 SQIVND (reference sequence). The CDR3 contains 14 residues. CDR3 protein: CASNREGINQPQHF. As DNA, the CDR3 is TGTGCCAGTAACAGGGAGGGGATAAATCAGCCCCAGCATTTT. The whole variable domain, remainder taken from reference TRBV19 and TRBJ1-5, is DGGITQSPKYLFRKEGQNVTLSCEQNLNHDAMYWYRQDPGQGLRLIYYSQIVNDFQKGDIAEGYSVSREKKESFPLTVTSAQKNPTAFYLCASNREGINQPQHFGDGTRLSIL.

V is TRBV3-1 (or the pseudogene TRBV3-2) and J is TRBJ2-1, with 12 bases aligning to TRBD2. The germline gives CDR1 LGHDT, CDR2 YNNKEL (reference sequence). After removal of 4 bases from V and 5 bases from J, the junction contained 15 bases not matched to a gene. The CDR3 length is 19 residues. CDR3 loop: CASSRPGSPSGGADNEQFF. CDR3 nucleotide sequence: TGTGCCAGCAGCCGGCCCGGTTCACCTAGCGGGGGGGCGGACAATGAGCAGTTCTTC.

This clone occurred once. The chain uses TRBV7-7 and TRBJ2-2; TRBD2 agrees at 8 bases. In germline, CDR1 is SSHAT, CDR2 FNYEAQ (reference sequence). The CDR3 is made up of 20 amino acids. The junction had 23 bases not matched to a gene; V was cut back by 7 bases and J by 4 bases. The CDR3 coding sequence is TGTGCCAGCATTACAGGTTCCGGGACTAGTACAGGGCCGGTCACCGGGGAGCTGTTTTTT. Its translation is CASITGSGTSTGPVTGELFF.

This chain links TRBV4-3 with TRBJ1-3, with D perhaps TRBD1 (6 bases). The CDR3 is 15 residues long. The germline gives CDR1 LGHNA, CDR2 YSLEER. The ends were cut back, 0 bases at V and 2 bases at J, with 8 bases in the middle. CDR3 in DNA: TGCGCCAGCAGCCAAGACCCAGGGGCTGGAAACACCATATATTTT. It yields the protein CASSQDPGAGNTIYF.

V gene TRBV19 combines with J gene TRBJ1-6, with a possible D match to TRBD1 (6 bases). Trimming removed 3 bases from V and 5 bases from J, with 11 bases in between. The CDR3 is made up of 15 amino acids. The V gene's germline CDR1 is LNHDA and CDR2 SQIVND (reference sequence). CDR3 sequence reads: CASSIGTRNNSPLHF. In nucleotides, the CDR3 is TGTGCCAGTAGTATCGGGACACGTAATAATTCACCCCTCCACTTT.

The DNA for the CDR3 is TGTGCCAGTACAGACAGCAAGAGCACAGATACGCAGTATTTT. Translating gives CASTDSKSTDTQYF. The rearrangement links TRBV19 to TRBJ2-3; weak D call: TRBD1 (5 bases). There are 14 residues in the CDR3. V shed 7 bases and J shed 0 bases, with 11 bases lying between them. Germline V lookup: CDR1 LNHDA, CDR2 SQIVND (reference sequence).

V gene TRBV6-1 combines with J gene TRBJ1-6, with 8 bases that match TRBD1. This CDR3 spans 16 amino acids. Germline loops: CDR1 MNHNS, CDR2 SASEGT. V lost 0 bases to trimming and J lost 7 bases; unmatched junction nucleotides: 5. In DNA, the CDR3 is TGTGCCAGCAGTGAAGCGACAGGGGCTCGGAATTCACCCCTCCACTTT. This codes for CASSEATGARNSPLHF.

The V call is TRBV19, the J call TRBJ1-1; D is unresolved. In germline, CDR1 is LNHDA, CDR2 SQIVND (reference sequence). This CDR3 comprises 10 residues. V was clipped by 5 bases and J by 12 bases, with 10 bases between them. For the CDR3, the DNA is TGTGCCAGTAGTCCCCCTTCTTCTTTCTTT. This translates into CASSPPSSFF.

The chain has TRBV2 and TRBJ2-7; D is ambiguous. V dropped 7 bases and J dropped 2 bases, with 9 bases sitting between them. The CDR3 is made up of 12 amino acids. Germline V gene sequence: CDR1 SNHLY, CDR2 FYNNEI. The CDR3 DNA reads as TGTGCCAGCAAGGAACAGCCCTACGAGCAGTACTTC. It codes for CASKEQPYEQYF.

V gene TRBV5-6 combines with J gene TRBJ2-7, with D unclear. This CDR3 contains 13 residues. The V end was cut by 5 bases, the J end by 4 bases, with 13 bases between. CDR1 is SGHDT and CDR2 is YYEEEE in the germline V gene. The CDR3 DNA follows: TGTGCCAGCAGTAATGGTCCTAATTACGAGCAGTACTTC. This translates into CASSNGPNYEQYF. The entire variable domain, with the rest obtained from reference TRBV5-6 and TRBJ2-7, is as follows: DAGVTQSPTHLIKTRGQQVTLRCSPKSGHDTVSWYQQALGQGPQFIFQYYEEEERQRGNFPDRFSGHQFPNYSSELNVNALLLGDSALYLCASSNGPNYEQYFGPGTRLTVT.

The V and J genes are TRBV4-3 and TRBJ2-1; 10 bases fit TRBD2. Unmatched junction bases numbered 1, after V lost 0 bases and J lost 2 bases. The CDR3 contains 16 residues. The germline V gene encodes CDR1 LGHNA and CDR2 YSLEER. The CDR3 coding sequence is TGCGCCAGCAGCCAAGATCTAGCGGGGGCCTACAATGAGCAGTTCTTC. Translation: CASSQDLAGAYNEQFF.

The V and J genes are TRBV27 and TRBJ2-7; 8 bases fit TRBD1. Germline V gene lookup returns CDR1 MNHEY and CDR2 SMNVEV (reference sequence). The CDR3 has 14 amino acids. V trimming: 6 bases; J trimming: 3 bases; junction bases outside the gene matches: 7. CDR3 nucleotide sequence: TGTGCCAGCAGCGCCCAGGGGGCGATCTACGAGCAGTACTTC. It yields the protein CASSAQGAIYEQYF.

This rearrangement joins TRBV5-1 to TRBJ1-2; D unclear. The CDR3 is 15 amino acids. V was cut by 0 bases and J by 8 bases, with 17 bases left in between. In germline, CDR1 is SGHRS, CDR2 YFSETQ. This CDR3 is CASSLGISPREGYTF. In DNA form, the CDR3 reads TGCGCCAGCAGCTTGGGGATCAGCCCCCGGGAGGGCTACACCTTC.

This sequence joins TRBV19 and TRBJ1-2, with TRBD1 identical over 8 bases. This CDR3 has 14 amino acids. The germline gives CDR1 LNHDA, CDR2 SQIVND (reference sequence). The junction had 6 bases not matched to a gene; V was cut back by 6 bases and J by 3 bases. CDR3 nucleotide sequence: TGTGCCAGTAGAAGCACAGGGGGTGACTATGGCTACACCTTC. Protein sequence: CASRSTGGDYGYTF.

This clone was picked up one time. The V and J genes are TRBV15 and TRBJ1-1; 7 bases are shared with TRBD1. V gave up 1 base and J gave up 3 bases; unmatched junction bases: 8. The length of the CDR3 is 16 residues. Per the germline V gene, CDR1 is LNHNV and CDR2 is YYDKDF (reference sequence). CDR3 amino acids: CATSRGVVTGDTEAFF. The DNA of the CDR3 is TGTGCCACCAGCAGAGGCGTCGTCACAGGGGACACTGAAGCTTTCTTT.

This sequence joins TRBV7-6 and TRBJ2-7; D perhaps matches TRBD1 (5 bases). The CDR3 runs 15 residues. CDR1 and CDR2 from the germline V gene are SGHVS and FNYEAQ. Trimming stripped 4 bases from V and 3 bases from J, with 16 bases between. The CDR3 nucleotides read TGTGCCAGCAGCTCAAAAGGGCCGCAGGGCTACGAGCAGTACTTC. It codes for CASSSKGPQGYEQYF.

The V gene is TRBV6-5, the J gene TRBJ1-1; D call uncertain. Trimming removed 4 bases from V and 0 bases from J, with 6 bases in between. The CDR3 is 13 amino acids. The germline V gene encodes CDR1 MNHEY and CDR2 SVGAGI. The CDR3 DNA sequence: TGTGCCAGCAGTTTGCTATTGAACACTGAAGCTTTCTTT. It specifies CASSLLLNTEAFF.

This chain joins TRBV9 and TRBJ1-1; D not resolved. The germline V gene encodes CDR1 SGDLS and CDR2 YYNGEE. The ends were cut back, 0 bases at V and 4 bases at J, with 13 bases in the middle. The CDR3 totals 15 residues. CDR3 residues: CASSVGEGLVTEAFF. The DNA for the CDR3 is TGTGCCAGCAGCGTAGGTGAGGGTCTAGTCACTGAAGCTTTCTTT.

V is TRBV18 and J is TRBJ1-3; TRBD1 is a possible D gene (6 bases). CDR3 length: 16 residues. CDR1 is KGHSH, CDR2 LQKENI, per germline. V dropped 5 bases and J dropped 0 bases, with 14 bases sitting between them. CDR3 amino acids: CASSDGTLGSGNTIYF. CDR3 bases: TGTGCCAGCTCAGACGGGACACTCGGCTCTGGAAACACCATATATTTT.

The chain uses TRBV5-8 and TRBJ1-4; TRBD1 matches 7 bases. The CDR3 has 16 amino acids. With V trimmed by 6 bases and J by 0 bases, 8 bases remained unmatched. CDR1 is SGHTS, CDR2 YDEGEE, per germline. This CDR3 is CASNPGQPATNEKLFF. The DNA for the CDR3 is TGTGCCAGCAATCCGGGACAGCCTGCAACTAATGAAAAACTGTTTTTT.

Comments on this clone: At one of its ends the junction is not consistent with the germline gene, which may arise from a read error. V and J are TRBV5-1 and TRBJ2-7; TRBD2 matches at 8 bases. Germline loops: CDR1 SGHRS, CDR2 YFSETQ. This CDR3 has 14 residues. This chain's CDR3 is CASTLAGGSYEQYF. CDR3 sequence (DNA): TGCGCCAGCACCTTGGCGGGGGGCTCCTACGAGCAGTACTTC.

V usage is TRBV30 and J usage is TRBJ2-2, with 7 bases aligning to TRBD2. This CDR3 is 16 amino acids long. The germline CDR1 and CDR2 sequences are GTSNPN and SVGIG (reference sequence). Trimming removed 3 bases from V and 4 bases from J; junction bases left unmatched: 11. The CDR3 spells CAWSAIGLGRTGELFF. Written as DNA, the CDR3 is TGTGCCTGGAGCGCAATTGGACTAGGCCGCACCGGGGAGCTGTTTTTT.

The rearrangement links TRBV5-1 to TRBJ2-1, with 11 positions matching TRBD1. The CDR3 has 17 amino acids. Germline CDR1 and CDR2: SGHRS and YFSETQ. The J segment lost 6 bases and the V segment lost 0 bases, leaving 8 bases of the junction unmatched. CDR3 sequence reads: CASSLAVGTGGSNEQFF. CDR3 nucleotide sequence: TGCGCCAGCAGCTTGGCCGTCGGGACAGGGGGGTCCAATGAGCAGTTCTTC.

This clone was seen a single time. The V call is TRBV7-9, the J call TRBJ2-2, with 8 bases lining up with TRBD1. The CDR3 extends over 13 amino acids. V gave up 4 bases and J gave up 6 bases; unmatched junction bases: 1. Looked up from germline, CDR1 is SEHNR and CDR2 is FQNEAQ (reference sequence). The CDR3 nucleotides read TGTGCCAGCAGCTCGACAGGGGCCGGGGAGCTGTTTTTT. Translated, it gives CASSSTGAGELFF.